The entry below gives a single T cell receptor beta chain sequence along with its context. The antigen it recognizes is unknown. Base qualities are not provided; no much larger clone lies one nucleotide away. The data derive from a study of T-cell memory formation after mild COVID-19 (dated by TCRdb to about 2021). Context from the whole study: TCR sequence clusters from the two donors were found to be largely donor specific. Longitudinal TCRalpha and TCRbeta repertoire sequencing tracked T-cell clones expanding and contracting after mild COVID-19 in a couple of donors. Two young, previously healthy adult volunteers, one female and one male, were included in the cohort.

The CDR3 has 12 amino acids, counting the end cysteine and phenylalanine. The entry retains the CDR3 DNA only, 36 bases that are in frame from base 1. V was cut back by 7 bases and J by 4 bases, leaving a gap of 9 bases between them. Instrument on record: Illumina NovaSeq 6000. TCRalpha and TCRbeta cDNA libraries were constructed by 5'RACE with constant-segment primers, with sample barcodes and unique molecular identifiers being introduced. Trizol reagent was used to extract RNA from every sample. Library amplification was performed in two PCR steps, and a second sample barcode and Illumina TruSeq adapters were introduced in the second step. Sequencing of the libraries was done on an Illumina NovaSeq, producing 2 x 150 bp paired-end reads. The original methods were these. Reads were demultiplexed and collapsed into UMI-guided consensus sequences with migec v1.2.7. Using mixcr v2.1.11, UMI consensuses were aligned to TRA and TRB V and J templates and then assembled into clonotypes. Clonotypes were classified as expanded or contracted when called significant by both edgeR and NoisET, with noise models trained on biological replicates. For edgeR calls, the thresholds were a false discovery rate-adjusted p below 0.01 and a log2 fold-change of 1. PCA with hierarchical clustering of max-normalized trajectories of the 1000 most abundant clonotypes was used as exploratory dynamics analysis. Separately sequenced CD4+ and CD8+ repertoires were used to assign the CD4 or CD8 phenotype of responding clones. TCRdb redid the processing of the public reads, applying fastp at Q25 and MiXCR, and retained in-frame beta chains. Entries are consolidated by CDR3 protein sequence, retaining the most common genes and DNA. The authors' filters were not applied to this entry. Here the sample has roughly 400,000 distinct CDR3 sequences; around 17% occur a single time. Together, the top ten hold about 22% of the sample.

PBMCs were isolated by Ficoll-Paque density gradient centrifugation. The research as a whole found: Balanced CD4/CD8 phenotypes were observed for clones contracting from day 15 to 85, whereas a bias towards CD4+ was observed for a second wave of clones expanding from day 15 to 37. Contracting CD4+ clones were found mainly in CM and EM memory subsets, while CD8+ clones were enriched in EMRA. Some responding clones were detected in pre-infection memory, which suggested that pre-existing cross-reactive memory T cells had joined the SARS-CoV-2 response. Only two mild cases were covered in the study, and larger cohorts including severe cases with pre-infection samples were considered necessary. SARS-CoV-2 specificity was not confirmed for the second-wave clones peaking on day 37.

The rearranged segments are TRBV12-3 or TRBV12-4 and TRBJ2-3; no confident D gene assignment can be made. The material sequenced was PBMCs or a T cell subset sorted from them (not recorded which). This TCR derives from a man between 18 and 29 years old who had mild COVID-19 (a few samples of this study predate the infection). The sample titles of this study are shuffled in the database, so cell type and time point are left out; the donor was told from shared clones. The CDR3 reads CASNARPDTQYF. The DNA sequence is as follows: TGTGCCAGCAACGCAAGACCAGATACGCAGTATTTT.